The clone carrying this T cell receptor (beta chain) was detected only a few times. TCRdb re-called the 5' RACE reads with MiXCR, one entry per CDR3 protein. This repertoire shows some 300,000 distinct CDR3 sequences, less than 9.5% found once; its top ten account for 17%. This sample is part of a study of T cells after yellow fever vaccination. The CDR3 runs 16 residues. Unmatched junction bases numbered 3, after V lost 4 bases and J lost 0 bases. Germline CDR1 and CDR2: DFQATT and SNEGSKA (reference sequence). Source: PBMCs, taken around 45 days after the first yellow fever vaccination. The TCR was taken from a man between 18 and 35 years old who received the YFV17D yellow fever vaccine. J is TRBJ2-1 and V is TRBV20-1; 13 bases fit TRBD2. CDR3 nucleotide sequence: TGCAGTGCTACGGGACTAGCGGGGAGCTCCTACAATGAGCAGTTCTTC. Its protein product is CSATGLAGSSYNEQFF.